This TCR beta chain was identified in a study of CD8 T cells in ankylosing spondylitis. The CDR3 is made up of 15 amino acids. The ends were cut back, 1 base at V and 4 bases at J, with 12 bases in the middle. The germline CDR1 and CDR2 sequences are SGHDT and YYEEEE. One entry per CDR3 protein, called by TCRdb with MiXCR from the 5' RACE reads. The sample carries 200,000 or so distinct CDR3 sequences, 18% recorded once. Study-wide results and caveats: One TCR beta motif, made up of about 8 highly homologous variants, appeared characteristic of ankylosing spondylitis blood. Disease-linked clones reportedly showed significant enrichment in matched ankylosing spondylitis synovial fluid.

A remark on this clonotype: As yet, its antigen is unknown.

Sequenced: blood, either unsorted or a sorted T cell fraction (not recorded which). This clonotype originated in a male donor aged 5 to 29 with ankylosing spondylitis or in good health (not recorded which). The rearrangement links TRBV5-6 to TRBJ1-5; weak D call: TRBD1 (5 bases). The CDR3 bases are TGTGCCAGCAGCTTGTGGGGGTCCGTAAATCAGCCCCAGCATTTT. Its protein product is CASSLWGSVNQPQHF. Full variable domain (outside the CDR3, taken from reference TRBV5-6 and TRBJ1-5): DAGVTQSPTHLIKTRGQQVTLRCSPKSGHDTVSWYQQALGQGPQFIFQYYEEEERQRGNFPDRFSGHQFPNYSSELNVNALLLGDSALYLCASSLWGSVNQPQHFGDGTRLSIL.